This T cell receptor (beta chain) derives from a study of T-cell memory formation after mild COVID-19. The V segment lost 2 bases and the J segment 2 bases; nucleotides outside the gene matches: 5. The CDR3 is 17 amino acids. Germline CDR1 and CDR2: LGHNA and YNFKEQ. MiXCR was run by TCRdb on the 5' RACE reads, yielding one entry per CDR3 protein. This table has roughly 250,000 distinct CDR3 sequences, 16% appearing once. This clonotype was recorded a few times. Sequencing was done on a sample of PBMCs or a T cell subset sorted from them (not recorded which). The chain recombines TRBV4-2 with TRBJ2-1; TRBD2 agrees at 11 bases. The receptor was derived from a man aged 18 to 30 who had mild COVID-19 (a few samples of this study predate the infection). Cell type and time point are not known. CDR3: CASSQLAGGITYNEQFF. In DNA, the CDR3 is TGTGCCAGCAGCCAACTAGCGGGGGGCATCACCTACAATGAGCAGTTCTTC.